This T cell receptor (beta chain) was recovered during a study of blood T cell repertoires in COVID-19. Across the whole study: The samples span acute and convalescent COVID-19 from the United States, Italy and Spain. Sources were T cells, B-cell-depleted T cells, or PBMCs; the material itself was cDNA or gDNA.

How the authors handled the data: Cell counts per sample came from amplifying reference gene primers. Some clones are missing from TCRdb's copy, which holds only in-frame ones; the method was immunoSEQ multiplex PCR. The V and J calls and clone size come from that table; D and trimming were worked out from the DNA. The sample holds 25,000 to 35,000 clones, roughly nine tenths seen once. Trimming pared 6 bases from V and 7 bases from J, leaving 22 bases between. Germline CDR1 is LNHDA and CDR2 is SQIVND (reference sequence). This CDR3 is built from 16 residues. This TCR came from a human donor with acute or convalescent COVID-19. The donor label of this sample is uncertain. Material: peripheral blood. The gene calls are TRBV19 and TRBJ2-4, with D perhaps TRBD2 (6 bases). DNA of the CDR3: TGTGCCAGTAGCAATAGGAGGGGAAGACTAGGGAACATTCAGTACTTC. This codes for CASSNRRGRLGNIQYF.